The entry below describes one T cell receptor (beta chain). Antigen: not known. The data were obtained in a study of cytomegalovirus exposure and HLA in healthy donors. The PCR employed 60 Vbeta primers together with 13 Jbeta primers. The data were produced by immunoSEQ multiplex PCR, yet TCRdb's version contains in-frame clones alone and is incomplete. The repertoire holds about 150,000 clones, around 68% seen once, with under 2.5% in the top ten. Study observations and caveats: Reportedly, TCR beta sequences accurately predicted HLA-A and HLA-B alleles in most subjects.

Sequenced: PBMCs. The source is a young man in good health and CMV-seronegative.

CDR3 nucleotide sequence: TGTGCCAGCAGCGCCTCTCAGGGACTAGCGGGGGGGGAGACCCAGTACTTC. Amino acids: CASSASQGLAGGETQYF. The chain combines TRBV5-4 with TRBJ2-5, with 16 bases fitting TRBD2. Per germline, CDR1 SGHNT and CDR2 YYREEE (reference sequence). V lost 4 bases and J lost 5; bases outside the gene matches: 8. The CDR3 runs to 17 residues.